What follows describes a single T cell receptor (beta chain). Its antigen remains unknown. Everyone who donated was a healthy bone marrow donor. The CDR3 spans 16 residues. V dropped 3 bases and J dropped 2; count of bases not matched to a gene: 8. Germline CDR1 is SNHLY and CDR2 is FYNNEI. With 60 Vbeta and 13 Jbeta primers, the PCR was carried out. The assay was immunoSEQ multiplex PCR, and TCRdb's table has in-frame clones only and misses some. The table has around 95,000 clones, about 75% seen once. The source of the sample is a study of cytomegalovirus exposure and HLA in healthy donors. Study-level findings and limits: Later on, an analysis showed TCR association rates differing by HLA locus, with DRB1 the most and HLA-C the fewest. The authors later linked a missense DCLRE1C variant to TCR beta V- and J-gene trimming. The analysis excluded some indistinguishable V segments, including TRBV6-2 and TRBV6-3.

Material for sequencing was PBMCs. This chain uses TRBV2 with TRBJ2-7; the match to TRBD1 covers 9 bases. The TCR was taken from a man in his thirties or forties in good health and CMV-seropositive. CDR3 in DNA: TGTGCCAGCAGTGACACAGGGGGCGTGAGTCCCTACGAGCAGTACTTC. As protein: CASSDTGGVSPYEQYF.